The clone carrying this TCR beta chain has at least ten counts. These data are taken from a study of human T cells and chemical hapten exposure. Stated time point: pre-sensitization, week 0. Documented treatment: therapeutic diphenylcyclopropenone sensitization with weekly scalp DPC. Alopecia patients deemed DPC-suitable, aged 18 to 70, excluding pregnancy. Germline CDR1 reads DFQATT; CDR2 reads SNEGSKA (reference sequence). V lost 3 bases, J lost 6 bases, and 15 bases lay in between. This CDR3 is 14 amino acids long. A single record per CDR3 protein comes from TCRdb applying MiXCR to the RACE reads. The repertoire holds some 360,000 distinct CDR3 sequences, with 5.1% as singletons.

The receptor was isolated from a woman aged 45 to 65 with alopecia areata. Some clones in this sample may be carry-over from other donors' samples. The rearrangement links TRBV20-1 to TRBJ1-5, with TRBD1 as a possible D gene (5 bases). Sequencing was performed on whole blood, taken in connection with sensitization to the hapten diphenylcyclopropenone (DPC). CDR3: CSASYRGEGQPQHF. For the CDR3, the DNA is TGCAGTGCTAGTTATCGGGGGGAGGGTCAGCCCCAGCATTTT.